These T cell receptor beta chains were read from a single sample in a study of blood T cell repertoires in COVID-19. Profiled with immunoSEQ multiplex PCR; TCRdb holds only in-frame clones, not every one. The table lists 220,000 or so clones, 80% to 85% of them singletons. Sequencing was performed on PBMCs or T cells enriched from blood (not recorded which). All receptors derive from a woman between 40 and 55 years old who had recovered from COVID-19. The CDR3 runs from the conserved cysteine through the conserved F or W. Each record gives: J gene, V gene, D gene, clone size, CDR3 protein, CDR3 DNA. A D gene is named only where the DNA matches it firmly. For some rows the clone size is stated as once, few or many, or as a class when expanded; others skip it.

>TRBJ1-2|TRBV29-1|-|-
CSGRGNYGYTF
TGCAGCGGCCGGGGTAACTATGGCTACACCTTC
>TRBJ2-1|TRBV2|-|once
CASSEALRREQFF
TGTGCCAGCAGTGAAGCGCTGAGGCGTGAGCAGTTCTTC
>TRBJ2-1|TRBV7-9|TRBD2|-
CASTWSGTNNEQFF
TGTGCCAGCACGTGGAGCGGGACTAACAATGAGCAGTTCTTC
>TRBJ2-7|TRBV5-1|-|-
CASSETGTASYEQYF
TGCGCCAGCAGCGAAACCGGGACTGCCTCCTACGAGCAGTACTTC
>TRBJ2-5|TRBV11-2|TRBD1|-
CASSARPGTGGKWGTQYF
TGTGCCAGCAGCGCCCGACCCGGGACAGGGGGCAAGTGGGGGACCCAGTACTTC
>TRBJ1-2|TRBV7-2|TRBD1|-
CASSSLDRDYGYTF
TGTGCCAGCAGCTCCTTGGACAGGGACTATGGCTACACCTTC
>TRBJ1-2|TRBV7-9|-|-
CASSSSAGTLEDGYTF
TGTGCCAGCAGCTCAAGCGCCGGGACACTGGAAGATGGCTACACCTTC
>TRBJ2-3|TRBV7-3|TRBD2|-
CASSLRASGSGDTQYF
TGTGCCAGCAGCTTAAGGGCTAGCGGTTCGGGAGATACGCAGTATTTT
>TRBJ2-6|TRBV6-1|TRBD1|-
CASSEDRASGANVLTF
TGTGCCAGCAGTGAGGACAGGGCGTCCGGGGCCAACGTCCTGACTTTC
>TRBJ1-4|TRBV7-7|TRBD1|-
CASSPGQGRGTNEKLFF
TGTGCCAGCAGCCCCGGACAGGGTAGAGGCACTAATGAAAAACTGTTTTTT
>TRBJ2-1|TRBV7-2|-|-
CASSYNQGSAEEQFF
TGTGCCAGCAGCTACAACCAGGGCTCCGCAGAGGAGCAGTTCTTC
>TRBJ2-5|TRBV6-5|-|-
CASSFLRDQETQYF
TGTGCCAGCAGTTTCCTTCGGGACCAAGAGACCCAGTACTTC
>TRBJ2-2|TRBV7-8|TRBD2|once
CASSPGLAANTGELFF
TGTGCCAGCAGCCCCGGACTAGCGGCGAACACCGGGGAGCTGTTTTTT
>TRBJ1-2|TRBV5-6|TRBD1|-
CASNYRGRNYGYTF
TGTGCCAGCAATTACAGGGGGCGGAACTATGGCTACACCTTC
>TRBJ2-5|TRBV25-1|TRBD1|once
CASSTGDFQETQYF
TGTGCCAGCTCGACAGGGGACTTCCAAGAGACCCAGTACTTC
>TRBJ1-5|TRBV24-1|-|-
CATSVGGINQPQHF
TGTGCCACCAGTGTGGGGGGGATCAATCAGCCCCAGCATTTT
>TRBJ1-2|TRBV5-4|-|-
CASSLASRGGYTF
TGTGCCAGCAGCTTGGCCAGTAGGGGGGGCTACACCTTC
>TRBJ2-6|TRBV19|-|-
CASSGSGANVLTF
TGTGCCAGTAGCGGTTCGGGGGCCAACGTCCTGACTTTC
>TRBJ1-3|TRBV28|TRBD1|-
CASSFNRGLRNTIYF
TGTGCCAGCAGTTTTAACAGGGGGCTTAGAAACACCATATATTTT
>TRBJ1-1|TRBV6-5|TRBD1|-
CASLPGTANTEAFF
TGTGCCAGCCTACCCGGGACAGCGAACACTGAAGCTTTCTTT
>TRBJ1-1|TRBV7-8|-|-
CASSPQGDEAFF
TGTGCCAGCAGCCCCCAAGGGGATGAAGCTTTCTTT
>TRBJ2-3|TRBV19|TRBD1|-
CASSRGQILSTDTQYF
TGTGCCAGTAGCCGGGGACAGATCCTTAGCACAGATACGCAGTATTTT
>TRBJ1-1|TRBV6-2/TRBV6-3|-|-
CASSPTNLYTEAFF
TGTGCCAGCAGCCCTACCAACTTATACACTGAAGCTTTCTTT
>TRBJ2-1|TRBV18|TRBD2|-
CASSPLAGAGYNEQFF
TGTGCCAGCTCACCATTGGCGGGAGCCGGATACAATGAGCAGTTCTTC
>TRBJ1-5|TRBV3-1/TRBV3-2|-|-
CASSRDSRHHQPQHF
TGTGCCAGCAGCCGTGACAGTCGGCATCATCAGCCCCAGCATTTT
>TRBJ2-2|TRBV19|TRBD2|once
CASSRGRDSGELFF
TGTGCCAGTAGTAGGGGGAGGGACTCCGGGGAGCTGTTTTTT
>TRBJ2-5|TRBV11-2|TRBD2|-
CASSSGRGQETQYF
TGTGCCAGCAGCTCAGGGCGGGGGCAAGAGACCCAGTACTTC
>TRBJ1-4|TRBV3-1/TRBV3-2|-|-
CASSQGLVATNEKLFF
TGTGCCAGCAGCCAAGGCTTAGTTGCAACTAATGAAAAACTGTTTTTT
>TRBJ2-7|TRBV27|-|-
CASSLKRSSYEQYF
TGTGCCAGCAGTTTGAAAAGGAGCTCCTACGAGCAGTACTTC